The rows below give T cell receptor beta chains drawn from one sample of a study of OX40 agonist ivuxolimab in advanced cancers. Only in-frame clones appear in the TCRdb table, and some are missing; sequencing was by immunoSEQ multiplex PCR. The sample lists 82,000 or so clones; around 85% were seen once. The starting material was CD4+ or CD8+ T cells sorted from blood, obtained in a trial of the OX40 agonist ivuxolimab. These receptor sequences come from an adult with an advanced solid tumor such as melanoma, head and neck, liver or kidney cancer. CDR3s include the opening cysteine and the closing phenylalanine or tryptophan. D genes are given only for firm matches. Clone size is not always given. Where it is, it says once, few, many or a class for expanded clones.

>NA|few|TRBV20-1|TRBJ2-5
TGCAGTGCTAGTGGAGAGACCCAGTACTTC
CSASGETQYF
>TRBD2|NA|TRBV4-2|TRBJ2-2
TGTGCCAGCAGCCAAGATGAACTAGCGGGGGGTACGAACACCGGGGAGCTGTTTTTT
CASSQDELAGGTNTGELFF
>NA|NA|TRBV2|TRBJ2-1
TGTGCCAGCAGTGATTGGACGAGAAATGAGCAGTTCTTC
CASSDWTRNEQFF
>NA|NA|TRBV9|TRBJ2-2
TGTGCCAGCAGCCCCGGAAGGGGAACGAACACCGGGGAGCTGTTTTTT
CASSPGRGTNTGELFF
>TRBD1|NA|TRBV7-3|TRBJ2-7
TGTGCCAGCAGCTCGGACAGGGCGTCCTACGAGCAGTACTTC
CASSSDRASYEQYF
>NA|NA|TRBV7-2|TRBJ1-2
TGTGCCAGCAGCTTCGGGGTGAACTATGGCTACACCTTC
CASSFGVNYGYTF
>TRBD1|NA|TRBV5-5|TRBJ1-2
TGTGCCAGCAGCTTAGGATTCGACAGGGTCTATGGCTACACCTTC
CASSLGFDRVYGYTF
>TRBD2|NA|TRBV7-2|TRBJ2-1
TGTGCCAGCAGCTTATTCGGGGGGGCCACAAATGAGCAGTTCTTC
CASSLFGGATNEQFF
>NA|NA|TRBV6-5|TRBJ2-5
TGTGCCAGCAGGAAGGGCATGGGCTCGGGGGCCCAGTACTTC
CASRKGMGSGAQYF
>TRBD1|NA|TRBV10-3|TRBJ2-5
TGTGCCATCGGGGGACAGCAAGAGACCCAGTACTTC
CAIGGQQETQYF
>NA|NA|TRBV4-2|TRBJ1-1
TGTGCCAGCAGCCAGGGGAGCTTACCTGAAGCTTTCTTT
CASSQGSLPEAFF
>NA|once|TRBV19|TRBJ1-3
TGTGCCAGTATGCAGGGCATAGAATCTGGAAACACCATATATTTT
CASMQGIESGNTIYF
>TRBD1|NA|TRBV9|TRBJ1-1
TGTGCCAGCAGCGAGCGGGCCGGGACAGGGCTGAACACTGAAGCTTTCTTT
CASSERAGTGLNTEAFF
>TRBD1|few|TRBV5-1|TRBJ1-1
TGCGCCAGCAGCTTCCCGGGACAGCCGCTTGAAGCTTTCTTT
CASSFPGQPLEAFF
>NA|NA|TRBV30|TRBJ1-2
TGTGCCTGGAGTGTGGGGACCTATGGCTACACCTTC
CAWSVGTYGYTF
>TRBD1|NA|TRBV5-1|TRBJ1-1
TGCGCCAGCAGCTGGGCGCCGGGACAGGGAGGGACTGAAGCTTTCTTT
CASSWAPGQGGTEAFF
>TRBD1|NA|TRBV28|TRBJ1-2
TGTGCCAGCAGTTATACAGGGGAGGGCTACACCTTC
CASSYTGEGYTF
>NA|NA|TRBV19|TRBJ2-6
TGTGCCAGTAGTATGTCTAGAGGGGATGGGGCCAACGTCCTGACTTTC
CASSMSRGDGANVLTF
>NA|NA|TRBV11-2|TRBJ2-3
TGTGCCAGCAGCTTAACCATCGGACTCCATTCTAGCACAGATACGCAGTATTTT
CASSLTIGLHSSTDTQYF
>NA|few|TRBV5-1|TRBJ2-7
TGCGCCAGCAGCTTGGGAGGGGCTCCTAACGAGCAGTACTTC
CASSLGGAPNEQYF
>TRBD1|NA|TRBV5-5|TRBJ1-1
TGTGCCAGCAGCGTGGGGACAGGGAAGGGAACTGAAGCTTTCTTT
CASSVGTGKGTEAFF
>NA|few|TRBV5-1|TRBJ1-4
TGCGCCAGCAGCTTGGTGACCTCAACTAATGAAAAACTGTTTTTT
CASSLVTSTNEKLFF